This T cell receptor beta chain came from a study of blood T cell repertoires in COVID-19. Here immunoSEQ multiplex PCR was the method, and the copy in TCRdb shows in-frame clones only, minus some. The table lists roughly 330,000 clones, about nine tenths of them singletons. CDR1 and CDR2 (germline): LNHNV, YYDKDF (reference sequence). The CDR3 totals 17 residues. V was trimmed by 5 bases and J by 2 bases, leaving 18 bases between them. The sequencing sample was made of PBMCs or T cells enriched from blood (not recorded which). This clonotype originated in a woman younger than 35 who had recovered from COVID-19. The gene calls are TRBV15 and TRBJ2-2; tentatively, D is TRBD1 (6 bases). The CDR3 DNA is TGTGCCACCAGCTCGACCCACAGGGCCACCAACACCGGGGAGCTGTTTTTT. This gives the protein CATSSTHRATNTGELFF.